The TCR beta chain described here comes from a study of CD8 T cells in ankylosing spondylitis. Findings of the study overall: Clones linked to disease, bearing a CD8+ phenotype, were relatively rare in peripheral blood. Previous work reported some of these motif variants in the synovial fluid and blood of reactive arthritis. In ankylosing spondylitis blood, a motif of eight highly homologous TCR beta variants appeared characteristic.

Germline V gene data show CDR1 as KGHSH and CDR2 as LQKENI. This CDR3 spans 13 amino acids. The germline V and J ends were trimmed by 6 bases and 6 bases, with 15 bases remaining between them. A single record per CDR3 protein comes from TCRdb applying MiXCR to the 5' RACE reads. The data hold about 96,000 distinct CDR3 sequences, with 27% observed a single time. The table lists this clonotype with many counts. What it recognizes is unknown. This receptor was obtained from a male donor with ankylosing spondylitis or in good health (not recorded which). The source material was blood, either unsorted or a sorted T cell fraction (not recorded which). This chain links TRBV18 with TRBJ2-7, with D tentatively TRBD1 (6 bases). CDR3 sequence: CASSPGQSGEQYF. The CDR3 region has the DNA TGTGCCAGCTCGCCGGGACAATCAGGCGAGCAGTACTTC.